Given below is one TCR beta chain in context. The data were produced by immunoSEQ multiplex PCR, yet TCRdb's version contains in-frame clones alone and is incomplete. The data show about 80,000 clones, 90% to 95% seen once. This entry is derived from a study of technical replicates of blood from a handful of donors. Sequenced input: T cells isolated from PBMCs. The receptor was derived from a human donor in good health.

The CDR3 region has the DNA TGCAGCGCAGATACAGGGGTAGGAAACACCATATATTTT. The encoded protein is CSADTGVGNTIYF. The chain links TRBV29-1 to TRBJ1-3; 7 nucleotides agree with TRBD1. The CDR3 runs to 13 residues. V dropped 7 bases and J dropped 4; count of bases not matched to a gene: 7. Germline-derived CDR1 and CDR2 are SQVTM and ANQGSEA.